Described below is a single T cell receptor beta chain sequence and its context. Its matching antigen is unknown. The entry originates in a study of a mutant IDH1 vaccine in newly diagnosed glioma. Study summary: Prior therapy was radiotherapy, temozolomide, or both; most received both. Study results and caveats: Altogether, almost 95% of patients exhibited vaccine-induced immune responses.

Time point defined: week 47, end of study. All doses held 300 ug of mutant IDH1 20-mer peptide, with topical imiquimod. There were new WHO grade 3 or 4 astrocytomas in the donors, and these were IDH1-mutant and ATRX-lost. Measured with immunoSEQ multiplex PCR; TCRdb has only the in-frame clones, and not every one. Among tens of thousands of clones listed, 76% were seen once. Trimming removed 2 bases from V and 1 base from J, with 11 bases in between. CDR1 and CDR2 (germline): MNHNS, SASEGT. This CDR3 contains 15 residues. The TCR sequence derives from a woman aged 40 to 49 with glioma. Some clones in this sample may be carry-over from other donors' samples. The V and J genes are TRBV6-1 and TRBJ1-1; D gene ambiguous. This sample comprised PBMCs, obtained from a glioma patient whose treatment included an IDH1 peptide vaccine. In DNA, the CDR3 is TGTGCCAGCAGTGAAAAAGTAGGTGGGAACACTGAAGCTTTCTTT. The encoded protein is CASSEKVGGNTEAFF.